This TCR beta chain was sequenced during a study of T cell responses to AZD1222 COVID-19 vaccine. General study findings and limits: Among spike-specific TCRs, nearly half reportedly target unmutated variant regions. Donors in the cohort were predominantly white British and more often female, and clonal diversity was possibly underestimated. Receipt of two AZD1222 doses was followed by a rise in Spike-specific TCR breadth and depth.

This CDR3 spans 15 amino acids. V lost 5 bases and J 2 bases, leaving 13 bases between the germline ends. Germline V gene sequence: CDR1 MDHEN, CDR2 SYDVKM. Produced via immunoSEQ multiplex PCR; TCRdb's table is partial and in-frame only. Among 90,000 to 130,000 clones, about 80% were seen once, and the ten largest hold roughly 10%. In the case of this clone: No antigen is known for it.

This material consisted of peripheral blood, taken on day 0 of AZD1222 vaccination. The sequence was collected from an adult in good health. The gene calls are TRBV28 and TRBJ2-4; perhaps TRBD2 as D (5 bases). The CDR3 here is CASSTRRGSKNIQYF. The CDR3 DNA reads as TGTGCCAGCAGTACCCGTCGGGGTTCCAAAAACATTCAGTACTTC.